There are many counts of the clone carrying this T cell receptor beta chain. Its antigen is still unknown. Researchers made TCR beta libraries by using iRepertoire HTBI primers and running Arm-PCR on CDR3 regions. In the original workflow: Detected in the samples were over 60 TRBV and approximately 14 TRBJ segments. TCRdb reanalysed the multiplex PCR reads using MiXCR and keeps one entry per CDR3 protein. It is TCRdb's table, rather than the study itself, that gives the V and J calls and clone size. In the table there are over 200,000 distinct CDR3 sequences, about 17% of which are singletons. Time point given: newly diagnosed GD, antithyroid drugs for less than 3 months. Extracted PBMC RNA gave rise to the TCR library. American Thyroid Association guidelines defined Graves' disease diagnosis. This entry is derived from a study of regulatory T cells in long-lasting Graves disease. Notes on the study in general: Relative to new patients (under 1,000), persistent patients exhibited greater sharing of public clonotypes (around 2,500).

CDR1 and CDR2 (germline): MNHNS, SASEGT. The CDR3 has 15 residues. The ends were cut back, 6 bases at V and 0 bases at J, with 15 bases in the middle. This sequence originates from a female donor with Graves disease. The sequenced sample was peripheral blood mononuclear cells (PBMCs), obtained at new diagnosis, from a patient treated with antithyroid drugs. The V call is TRBV6-1, the J call TRBJ2-7, with a possible D match to TRBD1 (6 bases). Written as DNA, the CDR3 is TGTGCCAGCAGAGACACAGGGCCCCTCTCCTACGAGCAGTACTTC. It is translated as CASRDTGPLSYEQYF.